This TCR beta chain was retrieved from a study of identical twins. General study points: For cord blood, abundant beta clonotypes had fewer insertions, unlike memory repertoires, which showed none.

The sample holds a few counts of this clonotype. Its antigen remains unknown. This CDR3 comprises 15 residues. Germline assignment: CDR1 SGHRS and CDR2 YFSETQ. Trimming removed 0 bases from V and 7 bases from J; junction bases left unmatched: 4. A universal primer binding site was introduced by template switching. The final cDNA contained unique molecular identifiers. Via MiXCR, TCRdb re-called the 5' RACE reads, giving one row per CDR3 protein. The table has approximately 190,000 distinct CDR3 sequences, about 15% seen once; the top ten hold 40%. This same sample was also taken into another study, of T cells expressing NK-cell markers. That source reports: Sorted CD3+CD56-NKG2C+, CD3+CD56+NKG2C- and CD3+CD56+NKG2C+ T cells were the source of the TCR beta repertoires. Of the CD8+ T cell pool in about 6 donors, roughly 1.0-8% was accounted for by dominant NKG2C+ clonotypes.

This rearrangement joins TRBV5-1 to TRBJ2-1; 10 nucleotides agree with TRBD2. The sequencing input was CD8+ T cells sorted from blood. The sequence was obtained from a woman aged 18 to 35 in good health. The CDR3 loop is CASSLGAGGINEQFF. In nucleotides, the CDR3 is TGCGCCAGCAGCTTGGGAGCGGGGGGGATAAATGAGCAGTTCTTC. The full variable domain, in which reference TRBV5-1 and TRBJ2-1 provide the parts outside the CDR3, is KAGVTQTPRYLIKTRGQQVTLSCSPISGHRSVSWYQQTPGQGLQFLFEYFSETQRNKGNFPGRFSGRQFSNSRSEMNVSTLELGDSALYLCASSLGAGGINEQFFGPGTRLTVL.